One and the same sample provided the 21 T cell receptor beta chains below, sequenced in a study of vaccination and CD4 T cells after COVID-19. In TCRdb, the PCR reads were re-called with MiXCR into one record per CDR3 protein. The table records about 15,000 distinct CDR3 sequences, roughly two thirds of them present only once. Here the sequenced sample was CD4+ T cells from blood, taken after SARS-CoV-2 vaccination. All receptors come from a human donor who had recovered from COVID-19.

The chain carries TRBV6-1 and TRBJ2-7; 10 nucleotides agree with TRBD1. The CDR3 runs to 15 residues. Trimming at V came to 7 bases and at J to 0 bases, leaving 6 bases not matched to a gene. Germline V CDR1 and CDR2: MNHNS, SASEGT. The CDR3 is CASKRDRGYSYEQYF. In nucleotides, the CDR3 is TGTGCCAGCAAAAGGGACAGGGGATACTCCTACGAGCAGTACTTC.

V is TRBV6-1 and J is TRBJ1-5; D uncertain. Germline CDR1 and CDR2: MNHNS and SASEGT. V was pared by 4 bases and J by 6 bases, with 10 bases between. This CDR3 contains 13 residues. CDR3 residues: CASSGPSGQPQHF. CDR3 DNA: TGTGCCAGCAGTGGGCCCAGCGGTCAGCCCCAGCATTTT.

A few counts support this clonotype. The genes are TRBV20-1 and TRBJ1-1; D is undetermined. Trimming left V 1 base short and J 8 bases short, with 11 bases between. The CDR3 covers 12 residues. Germline loops: CDR1 DFQATT, CDR2 SNEGSKA (reference sequence). In DNA form, the CDR3 reads TGCAGTGCTAGAGCGCTTGTTGGGGAAGCTTTCTTT. Amino acids: CSARALVGEAFF.

The chain carries TRBV19 and TRBJ1-1; D may be TRBD1 (6 bases). CDR1 LNHDA and CDR2 SQIVND come from the germline V gene (reference sequence). Trimming left V 4 bases short and J 4 bases short, with 16 bases between. This CDR3 is 15 amino acids long. CDR3 region: CASSKWGGRGTEAFF. The CDR3 nucleotides read TGTGCCAGTAGTAAGTGGGGGGGCCGGGGCACTGAAGCTTTCTTT.

This clonotype was counted only a few times. J is TRBJ1-5 and V is TRBV7-8; 10 nucleotides line up with TRBD1. Germline V lookup: CDR1 SGHVS, CDR2 FQNEAQ. The CDR3 has 14 residues. J lost 4 bases, V lost 4 bases, and 1 base had no gene match. CDR3 coding DNA: TGTGCCAGCAGCTCGGGACAGGGGAATCAGCCCCAGCATTTT. Translated: CASSSGQGNQPQHF.

This chain joins TRBV24-1 and TRBJ2-2; 9 bases match TRBD2. V lost 3 bases, J lost 6 bases, and 7 bases stayed unmatched. CDR3 length equals 16 residues. Germline V lookup: CDR1 KGHDR, CDR2 SFDVKD. CDR3 coding DNA: TGTGCCACCAGTGATCCAATAGCGGGAGTTCCCGGGGAGCTGTTTTTT. It specifies CATSDPIAGVPGELFF.

V and J are TRBV7-3 and TRBJ2-7, with 11 bases matching TRBD2. The CDR3 contains 20 residues. V gave up 4 bases and J gave up 0 bases; unmatched junction bases: 17. Germline V gene sequence: CDR1 SGHTA, CDR2 FQGTGA. CDR3 protein: CASSSETGLADQKVSYEQYF. DNA for the CDR3: TGTGCCAGCAGCTCGGAGACGGGACTAGCGGACCAAAAGGTCTCCTACGAGCAGTACTTC.

The chain uses TRBV10-3 and TRBJ1-5; 8 bases line up with TRBD1. Per germline, CDR1 ENHRY and CDR2 SYGVKD. This CDR3 has 13 residues. Losses at the gene ends were 4 bases for V and 7 bases for J; bases not matched to a gene: 3. CDR3 sequence reads: CAISGTGHQPQHF. CDR3 DNA sequence: TGTGCCATCAGTGGGACAGGGCACCAGCCCCAGCATTTT.

This clonotype has just one count. CDR3 region: CASRPQARRGDSPLHF. The CDR3 DNA sequence: TGTGCCAGCCGGCCCCAGGCCCGCCGAGGGGATTCACCCCTCCACTTT. J is TRBJ1-6 and V is TRBV7-9, with D possibly being TRBD1 (5 bases). Deletions cut 8 bases from V and 8 bases from J, with 22 bases between. Germline V gene data show CDR1 as SEHNR and CDR2 as FQNEAQ (reference sequence). The CDR3 is made up of 16 amino acids.

The chain recombines TRBV20-1 with TRBJ1-5; 8 bases are a match to TRBD1. V dropped 6 bases and J dropped 0; count of bases not matched to a gene: 4. The V gene's germline CDR1 is DFQATT and CDR2 SNEGSKA (reference sequence). The CDR3 is 14 amino acids. The CDR3 coding sequence is TGCAGTGCAAAGACAGGGGATAGCAATCAGCCCCAGCATTTT. Translating it yields CSAKTGDSNQPQHF.

V is TRBV5-1 and J is TRBJ2-1; TRBD2 matches at 9 bases. Germline CDR1 reads SGHRS; CDR2 reads YFSETQ. The CDR3 consists of 16 residues. V lost 4 bases, J lost 5 bases, and 10 bases stayed unmatched. This CDR3 reads CASSVIAGAVDNEQFF. The CDR3 DNA reads TGCGCCAGCAGCGTAATAGCGGGAGCGGTCGACAATGAGCAGTTCTTC.

The gene calls are TRBV30 and TRBJ2-7, with 9 bases identical to TRBD2. The CDR3 length is 17 residues. V was clipped by 3 bases and J by 2 bases; unmatched bases: 14. Germline V lookup: CDR1 GTSNPN, CDR2 SVGIG (reference sequence). In DNA form, the CDR3 reads TGTGCCTGGAGCCCACCCCCAAGACTAGCGGTGACCTACGAGCAGTACTTC. Protein sequence: CAWSPPPRLAVTYEQYF.

The chain uses TRBV7-9 and TRBJ2-1; TRBD2 agrees at 14 bases. Germline assignment: CDR1 SEHNR and CDR2 FQNEAQ (reference sequence). Trimming at V came to 5 bases and at J to 6 bases, leaving 3 bases not matched to a gene. The CDR3 totals 15 residues. CDR3 nucleotide sequence: TGTGCCAGCAGCCTCGGGACTAGCGGGAGCAATGAGCAGTTCTTC. Its translation: CASSLGTSGSNEQFF.

CDR3 sequence (DNA): TGCAGTGCTAGAGTATCGGGTGGGGCAGGGGGCCTTCGAGCTTTCTTT. Encoded protein: CSARVSGGAGGLRAFF. This chain links TRBV20-1 with TRBJ1-1, with 8 positions matching TRBD1. The CDR3 is made up of 16 amino acids. Trimming removed 1 base from V and 10 bases from J; junction bases left unmatched: 17. Germline CDR1 reads DFQATT; CDR2 reads SNEGSKA (reference sequence).

The gene calls are TRBV2 and TRBJ2-7; 7 positions match TRBD2. This CDR3 region has 12 residues. With 8 bases clipped from V and 3 bases from J, the junction kept 4 bases outside the gene matches. Germline loops: CDR1 SNHLY, CDR2 FYNNEI. DNA for the CDR3: TGTGCCAGCGCGGGAGAGAGCTACGAGCAGTACTTC. Translated: CASAGESYEQYF.

The chain employs TRBV4-3 and TRBJ2-3; 8 nucleotides align to TRBD2. The V gene end was trimmed by 2 bases and the J gene end by 4 bases; junction bases not matched to a gene: 2. CDR1 is LGHNA and CDR2 is YSLEER in the germline V gene. CDR3 length: 14 residues. Here the CDR3 DNA reads TGCGCCAGCAGCCAACGCGGGAGGTCAGATACGCAGTATTTT. The encoded protein is CASSQRGRSDTQYF.

This chain links TRBV7-9 with TRBJ1-6; D gene unclear. The CDR3 spans 15 residues. Trimming shortened V by 5 bases and J by 8 bases, and 16 bases separated the two germline ends. Germline assignment: CDR1 SEHNR and CDR2 FQNEAQ (reference sequence). This CDR3 is CASSTLNIGHSPLHF. CDR3 coding DNA: TGTGCCAGCAGCACTCTCAACATTGGACATTCACCCCTCCACTTT.

The chain employs TRBV28 and TRBJ1-6; D remains ambiguous. Germline lookup yields CDR1 MDHEN and CDR2 SYDVKM. The CDR3 is made up of 13 amino acids. V lost 6 bases to trimming and J lost 9 bases, with 12 bases between them. Here the CDR3 DNA reads TGTGCCAGCAGCCGCCGGTCGGGTTCACCCCTCCACTTT. Residues: CASSRRSGSPLHF.

This clonotype came up a few times. The CDR3 is CASSPLDRAPYNGYTF. The CDR3 DNA is TGTGCCAGCAGTCCTTTAGACAGGGCGCCCTATAATGGCTACACCTTC. The chain couples TRBV28 to TRBJ1-2, with 7 nucleotides matching TRBD1. This CDR3 spans 16 amino acids. Germline CDR1 is MDHEN and CDR2 is SYDVKM. Trimming cost V 5 bases and J 6 bases; bases outside gene matches: 15.

This chain joins TRBV2 and TRBJ2-1, with 9 nucleotides matching TRBD2. The length of the CDR3 is 15 residues. With V trimmed by 4 bases and J by 5 bases, 6 bases remained unmatched. Germline V gives CDR1 SNHLY, CDR2 FYNNEI. CDR3 sequence (DNA): TGTGCCAGCAGTGGAATAGCGGGAGCCGACAATGAGCAGTTCTTC. It codes for CASSGIAGADNEQFF.

The rearrangement uses TRBV18 and TRBJ2-2, with D perhaps assigned TRBD1 or TRBD2 (7 bases each). Trimming pared 3 bases from V and 4 bases from J, leaving 27 bases between. CDR1 is KGHSH and CDR2 is LQKENI in the germline V gene. This CDR3 spans 20 amino acids. CDR3: CASSPKLSRDSGTRTGELFF. The CDR3, as DNA: TGTGCCAGCTCACCGAAGCTAAGCCGGGACAGCGGGACTCGCACCGGGGAGCTGTTTTTT.